These 27 T cell receptor beta chains came from one sample sequenced in a study of OX40 agonist ivuxolimab in advanced cancers. Library prep was done by the immunoSEQ multiplex PCR assay. The immuneACCESS repertoire file appears here via TCRdb, limited to in-frame rearrangements. These files lack a portion of the clones; in checked studies, under half of the deficit traces to unresolved V genes, and the cause of the others is not known. The table for this sample lists around 77,000 clones; more than 80% of them were counted only once. 0.85% to 0.95% of the sample is held by the ten biggest clonotypes. The sample was CD4+ or CD8+ T cells sorted from blood, taken in a trial of the OX40 agonist ivuxolimab. The receptors here all came from an adult with an advanced solid tumor such as melanoma, head and neck, liver or kidney cancer.

The chain carries TRBV19 and TRBJ2-1; the D gene is possibly TRBD1 (5 bases). Trimming stripped 5 bases from V and 3 bases from J, with 11 bases between. Germline-derived CDR1 and CDR2 are LNHDA and SQIVND (reference sequence). This CDR3 contains 14 residues. The CDR3 here is CASSSDTNYNEQFF. CDR3 coding DNA: TGTGCCAGTAGTTCGGACACTAACTACAATGAGCAGTTCTTC.

Note on this clone: An end of the junction does not agree with germline; a read error may underlie this. This chain joins TRBV7-2 and TRBJ2-5; TRBD2 aligns across 12 bases. This CDR3 region has 15 residues. Germline CDR1 is SGHTA and CDR2 is FQGNSA. The CDR3 bases are TGTGCCAGCAGCCTAGCGACTAGCGGGGGAAAGACCCAGTACTTC. Its protein product is CASSLATSGGKTQYF.

The chain employs TRBV5-1 and TRBJ2-3, with 7 bases identical to TRBD2. This CDR3 spans 15 amino acids. Germline CDR1 and CDR2: SGHRS and YFSETQ. Trimming cost V 1 base and J 2 bases; bases outside gene matches: 4. The CDR3 DNA reads as TGCGCCAGCAGCTTGAGCGGGGCCTCCACAGATACGCAGTATTTT. Protein: CASSLSGASTDTQYF.

The rearrangement links TRBV7-3 to TRBJ2-1, with 7 positions matching TRBD2. The CDR3 is 14 residues long. The V gene end was trimmed by 0 bases and the J gene end by 8 bases; junction bases not matched to a gene: 4. Germline-derived CDR1 and CDR2 are SGHTA and FQGTGA. The CDR3 nucleotides read TGTGCCAGCAGCTTAACGGGAGGGCCCGATGAGCAGTTCTTC. This translates into CASSLTGGPDEQFF.

The chain recombines TRBV11-2 with TRBJ2-7, with 8 bases fitting TRBD1. There are 15 residues in the CDR3. The germline CDR1 and CDR2 sequences are SGHAT and FQNNGV. Unmatched junction bases numbered 9, after V lost 5 bases and J lost 3 bases. The chain's CDR3 is CASSVGQGGSYEQYF. CDR3 DNA: TGTGCCAGCAGCGTAGGACAGGGTGGTAGCTACGAGCAGTACTTC.

The chain employs TRBV2 and TRBJ2-1, with D unresolved. The CDR3 is 12 amino acids. V shed 3 bases and J shed 5 bases, with 5 bases lying between them. In germline, CDR1 is SNHLY, CDR2 FYNNEI. Here the CDR3 reads CASSEDHNEQFF. CDR3 in DNA: TGTGCCAGCAGTGAGGACCACAATGAGCAGTTCTTC.

V usage is TRBV5-6 and J usage is TRBJ2-1; D ambiguous. This CDR3 contains 14 residues. CDR1 is SGHDT and CDR2 is YYEEEE in the germline V gene. V was cut by 0 bases and J by 7 bases, with 11 bases left in between. DNA for the CDR3: TGTGCCAGCAGCTTGGGGTTAGTTGGAAATGAGCAGTTCTTC. Its protein is CASSLGLVGNEQFF.

The V gene is TRBV28, the J gene TRBJ1-1, with 10 bases fitting TRBD1. CDR3 length: 14 amino acids. J was trimmed by 11 bases and V by 7 bases; bases with no gene match: 13. Germline V gene lookup returns CDR1 MDHEN and CDR2 SYDVKM. DNA of the CDR3: TGTGCCAGCAACCTATCGGGACAGGGGAATTGGGCTTTCTTT. Translated: CASNLSGQGNWAFF.

V gene TRBV19 combines with J gene TRBJ2-2; 9 nucleotides match TRBD2. V trimming: 2 bases; J trimming: 4 bases; junction bases outside the gene matches: 5. The CDR3 has 16 residues. Germline CDR1 LNHDA, CDR2 SQIVND (reference sequence). The CDR3 region is CASSIIGTSSTGELFF. The CDR3 coding sequence is TGTGCCAGTAGTATAATTGGGACTAGCAGCACCGGGGAGCTGTTTTTT.

The chain joins TRBV2 to TRBJ1-2; the D is unclear. V lost 7 bases, J lost 8 bases, and 5 bases lay in between. CDR3 length: 9 amino acids. The germline CDR1 and CDR2 sequences are SNHLY and FYNNEI. CDR3 sequence reads: CASNRGYTF. CDR3 nucleotide sequence: TGTGCCAGCAACCGAGGCTACACCTTC.

V is TRBV15 and J is TRBJ2-6, with a tentative D call TRBD1 (5 bases). The CDR3 has 16 residues. Between the trimmed V and J ends, which lost 2 bases and 2 bases, there was a span of 10 bases. Germline V CDR1 and CDR2: LNHNV, YYDKDF (reference sequence). In DNA, the CDR3 is TGTGCCACCAGCAGAAAAGGGGTAACTGGGGCCAACGTCCTGACTTTC. Its translation is CATSRKGVTGANVLTF.

V is TRBV6-1 and J is TRBJ2-5; the match to TRBD1 covers 9 bases. The ends lost 8 bases at V and 1 base at J; junction bases unmatched: 8. Germline assignment: CDR1 MNHNS and CDR2 SASEGT. The CDR3 sequence is 15 residues long. In DNA form, the CDR3 reads TGTGCCAGCGGTACAGGGGGCGGTCGCCAAGAGACCCAGTACTTC. Residues: CASGTGGGRQETQYF.

This chain links TRBV18 with TRBJ1-5, with no clear D. V was cut by 2 bases and J by 5 bases, with 16 bases left in between. CDR1 is KGHSH and CDR2 is LQKENI in the germline V gene. CDR3 length: 16 residues. The DNA for the CDR3 is TGTGCCAGCTCACCAGGGGTGGGTCCCCAGGATCAGCCCCAGCATTTT. This gives the protein CASSPGVGPQDQPQHF.

The chain couples TRBV18 to TRBJ1-5; TRBD1 agrees at 10 bases. In germline, CDR1 is KGHSH, CDR2 LQKENI. This CDR3 contains 15 residues. The ends lost 6 bases at V and 3 bases at J; junction bases unmatched: 5. In DNA form, the CDR3 reads TGTGCCAGCTCGGCCGGGACAGGGGTCAATCAGCCCCAGCATTTT. Protein: CASSAGTGVNQPQHF.

This chain links TRBV14 with TRBJ2-3; 13 nucleotides match TRBD2. J gave up 4 bases and V 7 bases, and 17 bases lay outside the gene matches. This CDR3 is built from 19 residues. CDR1 SGHDN and CDR2 FVKESK come from the germline V gene. CDR3 sequence: CASTPLAGGPIGWADTQYF. In nucleotides, the CDR3 is TGTGCCAGCACCCCACTAGCGGGGGGGCCGATAGGTTGGGCAGATACGCAGTATTTT.

Remarks on this clone: Compared with germline, one end of the junction differs, possibly owing to a read error. The V gene is TRBV11-1, the J gene TRBJ1-2; D is unresolved. The germline CDR1 and CDR2 sequences are SGHAT and FQDESV (reference sequence). The CDR3 is 14 amino acids. The CDR3 bases are TGTGCCAGCACCTTAGACCGGCGAGGAGATGGCTACACCTTC. It encodes CASTLDRRGDGYTF.

The V gene is TRBV10-3, the J gene TRBJ1-1; D uncertain. This CDR3 has 15 residues. Per the germline V gene, CDR1 is ENHRY and CDR2 is SYGVKD. V lost 3 bases to trimming and J lost 0 bases, with 11 bases between them. The CDR3 sequence: CAISEGEPMNTEAFF. CDR3 in DNA: TGTGCCATCAGTGAAGGTGAACCTATGAACACTGAAGCTTTCTTT.

V is TRBV5-4 and J is TRBJ2-1; D may correspond to TRBD1 or TRBD2 (6 bases each). Germline assignment: CDR1 SGHNT and CDR2 YYREEE (reference sequence). This CDR3 has 13 amino acids. V gave up 0 bases and J gave up 10 bases, with 11 bases separating them. CDR3 nucleotides: TGTGCCAGCAGCTTGGCGGGGGCGGCGGAGCAGTTCTTC. Protein sequence: CASSLAGAAEQFF.

This rearrangement joins TRBV2 to TRBJ1-4; 9 nucleotides match TRBD1. This CDR3 is built from 15 residues. V trimming: 9 bases; J trimming: 10 bases; junction bases outside the gene matches: 15. Germline V gene lookup returns CDR1 SNHLY and CDR2 FYNNEI. CDR3 amino acids: CASTILTGGSGKLFF. The CDR3 DNA sequence: TGTGCCAGTACAATTTTGACAGGGGGAAGCGGAAAACTGTTTTTT.

The chain is built from TRBV5-1 and TRBJ2-1; the match to TRBD2 covers 10 bases. Germline V gives CDR1 SGHRS, CDR2 YFSETQ. The CDR3 loop spans 15 amino acids. V shed 0 bases, J shed 5 bases, and the junction held 2 bases outside the gene matches. The CDR3 nucleotides are TGCGCCAGCAGCTTGGAGCGGGGGGGCCACAATGAGCAGTTCTTC. It is translated as CASSLERGGHNEQFF.

V usage is TRBV19 and J usage is TRBJ2-1; 7 bases line up with TRBD2. There are 15 residues in the CDR3. The ends lost 9 bases at V and 0 bases at J; junction bases unmatched: 8. CDR1 and CDR2 from the germline V gene are LNHDA and SQIVND (reference sequence). CDR3 nucleotides: TGTGCCAGCGATAGCGGGCTCAGCTCCTACAATGAGCAGTTCTTC. Its protein is CASDSGLSSYNEQFF.

V gene TRBV20-1 combines with J gene TRBJ2-3, with D unresolved. The CDR3 sequence is 11 residues long. V lost 3 bases and J 0 bases, leaving 1 base between the germline ends. The germline V gene encodes CDR1 DFQATT and CDR2 SNEGSKA (reference sequence). The CDR3: CSASSTDTQYF. CDR3 in DNA: TGCAGTGCTAGTAGCACAGATACGCAGTATTTT.

V is TRBV9 and J is TRBJ2-7, with TRBD1 matching over 9 bases. The CDR3 has 15 amino acids. The V gene's germline CDR1 is SGDLS and CDR2 YYNGEE. V gave up 4 bases and J gave up 2 bases; unmatched junction bases: 7. The CDR3 is CASSLGTGRTYEQYF. DNA for the CDR3: TGTGCCAGCAGCCTCGGGACAGGGAGGACCTACGAGCAGTACTTC.

Only a few counts were recorded for this clone. The chain is built from TRBV6-5 and TRBJ2-7, with 7 bases lining up with TRBD1. V gave up 4 bases and J gave up 7 bases; unmatched junction bases: 10. The CDR3 is 14 amino acids. The germline CDR1 and CDR2 sequences are MNHEY and SVGAGI. CDR3 loop: CASSSQAGQVEQYF. Here the CDR3 DNA reads TGTGCCAGCAGTTCCCAAGCCGGACAGGTTGAGCAGTACTTC.

The CDR3 protein is CATSPGGNTGELFF. For the CDR3, the DNA is TGTGCCACCAGCCCCGGGGGTAACACCGGGGAGCTGTTTTTT. This chain joins TRBV15 and TRBJ2-2, with D possibly TRBD2 on 6 matching bases. V was shortened by 5 bases and J by 2 bases, with 9 bases between the two germline ends. CDR3 length equals 14 residues. Germline lookup yields CDR1 LNHNV and CDR2 YYDKDF (reference sequence). Full variable domain (rest looked up from reference TRBV15 and TRBJ2-2): DAMVIQNPRYQVTQFGKPVTLSCSQTLNHNVMYWYQQKSSQAPKLLFHYYDKDFNNEADTPDNFQSRRPNTSFCFLDIRSPGLGDTAMYLCATSPGGNTGELFFGEGSRLTVL.

The V gene is TRBV5-5, the J gene TRBJ1-2; no clear D. The CDR3 sequence is 13 residues long. The germline V and J ends were trimmed by 6 bases and 1 base, with 10 bases remaining between them. CDR1 is SGHKS and CDR2 is YYEKEE in the germline V gene (reference sequence). The CDR3 loop is CASTSGINYGYTF. CDR3 nucleotide sequence: TGTGCCAGCACCTCCGGGATTAACTATGGCTACACCTTC.

The rearrangement links TRBV5-1 to TRBJ1-3, with D unclear. Trimming took 0 bases from V and 4 from J, leaving 11 bases between them. The CDR3 consists of 15 residues. Germline V gene lookup returns CDR1 SGHRS and CDR2 YFSETQ. This chain's CDR3 is CASSLGQASGNTIYF. The CDR3, as DNA: TGCGCCAGCAGCTTGGGTCAGGCGTCAGGAAACACCATATATTTT.